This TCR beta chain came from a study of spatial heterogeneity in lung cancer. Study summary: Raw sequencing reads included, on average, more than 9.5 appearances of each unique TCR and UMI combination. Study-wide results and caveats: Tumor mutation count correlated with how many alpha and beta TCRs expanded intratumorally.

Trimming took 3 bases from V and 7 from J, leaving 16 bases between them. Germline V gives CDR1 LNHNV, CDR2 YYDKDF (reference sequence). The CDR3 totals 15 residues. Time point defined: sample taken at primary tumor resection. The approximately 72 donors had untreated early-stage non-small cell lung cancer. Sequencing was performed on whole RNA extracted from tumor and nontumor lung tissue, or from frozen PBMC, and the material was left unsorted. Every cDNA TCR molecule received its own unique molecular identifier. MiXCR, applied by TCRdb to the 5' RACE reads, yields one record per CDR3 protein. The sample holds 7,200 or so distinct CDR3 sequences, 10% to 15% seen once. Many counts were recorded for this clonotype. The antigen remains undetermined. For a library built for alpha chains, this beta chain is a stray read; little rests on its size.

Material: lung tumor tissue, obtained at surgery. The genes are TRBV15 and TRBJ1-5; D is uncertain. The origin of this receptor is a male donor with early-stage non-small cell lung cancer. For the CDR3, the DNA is TGTGCCACCAGCAGCGGATTGGGATTTGGACAGCCCCAGCATTTT. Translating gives CATSSGLGFGQPQHF.